This is a list of T cell receptor beta chains from one sample in a study of monozygotic twins with inflammatory bowel disease. TCRdb reanalyzed the 5' RACE reads, giving one entry per CDR3 protein sequence and no DNA. Listed are 93,000 or so distinct CDR3 sequences; 1.9% falls within the top ten. Sequenced material: blood. These receptors all come from a human donor with ulcerative colitis or Crohn's disease, or a healthy co-twin of an affected twin (not recorded which). CDR3s include the opening cysteine and the closing phenylalanine or tryptophan.

TRBV11-3	TRBJ2-3	CASSGGSTDTQYF
TRBV27	TRBJ2-7	CASVYRASGRNEQYF
TRBV12-3/TRBV12-4	TRBJ2-2	CASSRASGTGELFF
TRBV7-2	TRBJ1-2	CASSRTGAGYGYTF
TRBV7-9	TRBJ2-6	CASSIGRPSGANVLTF
TRBV9	TRBJ1-2	CASSQGTGANYGYTF
TRBV25-1	TRBJ1-4	CASSEAGGRTNEKLFF
TRBV7-2	TRBJ2-5	CASSLEGGTQYF
TRBV6-5	TRBJ2-7	CASVGDYEQYF
TRBV7-9	TRBJ1-4	CASSLLATNEKLFF
TRBV7-2	TRBJ2-1	CASSLLAGSNNEQFF
TRBV12-3/TRBV12-4	TRBJ2-7	CASGQGAYEQYF
TRBV5-1	TRBJ1-1	CASSLVVGADTEAFF
TRBV7-2	TRBJ1-5	CASSLKVNQPQHF
TRBV14	TRBJ2-7	CASSPMGRRTYEQYF
TRBV28	TRBJ2-5	CAIRGGGVFPETQYF
TRBV5-4	TRBJ2-2	CAIGTARELFF
TRBV2	TRBJ2-7	CASTVMRGGPEQYF
TRBV24-1	TRBJ1-1	CATSDGRGGALKNTEAFF
TRBV7-2	TRBJ1-2	CASSAQGYHGYTF
TRBV5-4	TRBJ2-2	CASTHKSGEGGELFF
TRBV12-3/TRBV12-4	TRBJ1-1	CASKSVGTEAFF
TRBV18	TRBJ1-1	CASSPWPGNTEAFF
TRBV10-2	TRBJ1-2	CASSQSKANYGYTF
TRBV7-2	TRBJ2-4	CASSPPTAKNIQYF
TRBV5-1	TRBJ1-4	CASSFRESREKLFF
TRBV11-2	TRBJ2-1	CASSASGKAYNEQFF
TRBV12-3/TRBV12-4	TRBJ2-3	CASSYPTSGRDTQYF
TRBV28	TRBJ2-3	CASSRTGNTQYF
TRBV29-1	TRBJ2-5	CSVSTSSRETQYF
TRBV27	TRBJ2-1	CASSASRISYNEQFF